The 21 T cell receptor beta chains below were found in one sample sequenced in a study of T cell responses to AZD1222 COVID-19 vaccine. Here immunoSEQ multiplex PCR was the method, and the copy in TCRdb shows in-frame clones only, minus some. The sample includes more than 70,000 clones, 75% to 95% of them seen just once. Specimen: peripheral blood, collected 28 days after the second AZD1222 dose. These receptors were taken from an adult who received the AZD1222 COVID-19 vaccine.

The chain is built from TRBV18 and TRBJ2-1; no firm D call. Trimming removed 3 bases at V and 4 bases at J, with 16 bases between. The CDR3 runs 16 residues. CDR1 is KGHSH, CDR2 LQKENI, per germline. CDR3 loop: CASSPSAALGYNEQFF. CDR3 DNA sequence: TGTGCCAGCTCACCCTCTGCGGCCCTGGGGTACAATGAGCAGTTCTTC.

The chain joins TRBV7-6 to TRBJ1-2; D is uncertain. Germline CDR1 and CDR2: SGHVS and FNYEAQ. This CDR3 region has 15 residues. The V gene lost 0 bases and the J gene lost 2 bases, with 10 bases spanning the gap. CDR3 in DNA: TGTGCCAGCAGCTTAGCGACGGGAGGGAACTATGGCTACACCTTC. The encoded protein is CASSLATGGNYGYTF.

The chain combines TRBV7-2 with TRBJ1-1; D is perhaps TRBD1 (5 bases). V lost 0 bases to trimming and J lost 1 base, with 18 bases between them. CDR1 and CDR2 from the germline V gene are SGHTA and FQGNSA. The CDR3 consists of 18 residues. CDR3 sequence reads: CASSLASGGLIRNTEAFF. DNA for the CDR3: TGTGCCAGCAGCTTAGCTAGCGGGGGGTTAATCAGGAACACTGAAGCTTTCTTT.

V is TRBV5-4 and J is TRBJ1-1; D remains ambiguous. V shed 4 bases and J shed 5 bases, with 12 bases lying between them. This CDR3 has 13 residues. Per germline, CDR1 SGHNT and CDR2 YYREEE (reference sequence). The chain's CDR3 is CASSRSQGTEAFF. The CDR3 bases are TGTGCCAGCAGCAGGTCCCAAGGAACTGAAGCTTTCTTT.

The V gene is TRBV19, the J gene TRBJ1-4; no firm D call. This CDR3 is 15 amino acids long. Germline V gene data show CDR1 as LNHDA and CDR2 as SQIVND (reference sequence). V lost 7 bases, J lost 3 bases, and 15 bases lay in between. The CDR3 reads CASKGRSPANEKLFF. DNA for the CDR3: TGTGCCAGTAAGGGCAGGTCCCCTGCTAATGAAAAACTGTTTTTT.

This sequence joins TRBV9 and TRBJ1-1; TRBD1 aligns across 8 bases. The junction had 6 bases not matched to a gene; V was cut back by 3 bases and J by 5 bases. The germline gives CDR1 SGDLS, CDR2 YYNGEE. The CDR3 is made up of 14 amino acids. Here the CDR3 reads CASSAQGGGTEAFF. For the CDR3, the DNA is TGTGCCAGCAGCGCACAGGGGGGAGGAACTGAAGCTTTCTTT.

This chain uses TRBV18 with TRBJ1-5, with D possibly being TRBD1 (5 bases). Germline-derived CDR1 and CDR2 are KGHSH and LQKENI. This CDR3 spans 18 amino acids. The V gene lost 5 bases and the J gene lost 2 bases, with 22 bases spanning the gap. The CDR3 spells CASSFGPSRGAGNQPQHF. The CDR3 nucleotides are TGTGCCAGCTCATTCGGACCGTCGCGCGGGGCGGGCAATCAGCCCCAGCATTTT.

This chain uses TRBV13 with TRBJ2-1; 9 positions agree with TRBD1. Trimming took 5 bases from V and 8 from J; bases not matched to a gene: 10. This CDR3 contains 15 residues. Germline assignment: CDR1 PRHDT and CDR2 FYEKMQ (reference sequence). The CDR3 spells CASSQDRGEGDEQFF. The CDR3 nucleotides are TGTGCCAGCAGCCAGGACAGGGGTGAGGGCGATGAGCAGTTCTTC.

This rearrangement joins TRBV2 to TRBJ1-2; weak D call: TRBD1 (5 bases). The length of the CDR3 is 16 residues. Germline loops: CDR1 SNHLY, CDR2 FYNNEI. Between the trimmed V and J ends, which lost 1 base and 4 bases, there was a span of 16 bases. CDR3 in amino acids: CASSEVRGRRGYGYTF. The CDR3 DNA reads as TGTGCCAGCAGTGAAGTCCGGGGCCGGCGAGGCTATGGCTACACCTTC. Using reference TRBV2 and TRBJ1-2 for the parts outside the CDR3, the full variable domain is EPEVTQTPSHQVTQMGQEVILRCVPISNHLYFYWYRQILGQKVEFLVSFYNNEISEKSEIFDDQFSVERPDGSNFTLKIRSTKLEDSAMYFCASSEVRGRRGYGYTFGSGTRLTVV.

The chain is built from TRBV7-6 and TRBJ2-2; D unresolved. The V end was cut by 1 base, the J end by 1 base, with 10 bases between. The germline V gene encodes CDR1 SGHVS and CDR2 FNYEAQ. The CDR3 loop spans 16 amino acids. The CDR3 region has the DNA TGTGCCAGCAGCTTAGTGAGGAATCGGAACACCGGGGAGCTGTTTTTT. Translation gives CASSLVRNRNTGELFF.

This chain uses TRBV7-8 with TRBJ2-7, with 9 bases matching TRBD2. Per the germline V gene, CDR1 is SGHVS and CDR2 is FQNEAQ. This CDR3 spans 16 amino acids. The junction had 8 bases not matched to a gene; V was cut back by 2 bases and J by 3 bases. Here the CDR3 reads CASSLNSGRDHYEQYF. CDR3 DNA: TGTGCCAGCAGCTTAAATAGCGGGAGAGACCACTACGAGCAGTACTTC.

V gene TRBV5-1 combines with J gene TRBJ1-2; tentative D call: TRBD1 (6 bases). The CDR3 is 15 residues long. The V gene's germline CDR1 is SGHRS and CDR2 YFSETQ. The V end was cut by 3 bases, the J end by 2 bases, with 14 bases between. Here the CDR3 DNA reads TGCGCCAGCAGCTCAAGGGACACCGGGAACTATGGCTACACCTTC. Protein sequence: CASSSRDTGNYGYTF.

V gene TRBV7-9 combines with J gene TRBJ1-2, with D perhaps TRBD1 (5 bases). Trimming shortened V by 2 bases and J by 0 bases, and 7 bases separated the two germline ends. In germline, CDR1 is SEHNR, CDR2 FQNEAQ (reference sequence). There are 14 residues in the CDR3. As DNA, the CDR3 is TGTGCCAGCAGCTTAATGGGGGCTAACTATGGCTACACCTTC. This encodes CASSLMGANYGYTF.

This chain links TRBV2 with TRBJ2-3, with D uncertain. Germline V gene sequence: CDR1 SNHLY, CDR2 FYNNEI. Between the trimmed V and J ends, which lost 8 bases and 3 bases, there was a span of 6 bases. The CDR3 is 11 residues long. CDR3 protein: CASASTDTQYF. The CDR3 DNA follows: TGTGCCAGCGCCTCGACAGATACGCAGTATTTT.

The genes are TRBV2 and TRBJ2-2; 8 bases match TRBD2. Losses at the gene ends were 4 bases for V and 4 bases for J; bases not matched to a gene: 2. The CDR3 covers 14 residues. Germline V CDR1 and CDR2: SNHLY, FYNNEI. This chain's CDR3 is CASSGRGATGELFF. The CDR3, as DNA: TGTGCCAGCAGTGGGCGGGGGGCCACCGGGGAGCTGTTTTTT.

The gene calls are TRBV19 and TRBJ1-2; 12 bases fit TRBD1. The CDR3 has 14 amino acids. The germline CDR1 and CDR2 sequences are LNHDA and SQIVND (reference sequence). The ends lost 8 bases at V and 4 bases at J; junction bases unmatched: 5. In DNA, the CDR3 is TGTGCCAGTCGGGACAGGGGGCGCGTCTATGGCTACACCTTC. It encodes CASRDRGRVYGYTF.

This CDR3 reads CASSFVGSYEQYF. Here the CDR3 DNA reads TGTGCCAGCAGCTTCGTAGGATCCTACGAGCAGTACTTC. V is TRBV11-1 and J is TRBJ2-7; D unresolved. Germline V gives CDR1 SGHAT, CDR2 FQDESV (reference sequence). The ends were cut back, 3 bases at V and 1 base at J, with 7 bases in the middle. The CDR3 sequence is 13 residues long.

The chain uses TRBV6-5 and TRBJ2-1, with 11 nucleotides matching TRBD2. The CDR3 runs to 14 residues. V shed 6 bases and J 9 bases; nucleotides not matched to a gene: 7. The germline gives CDR1 MNHEY, CDR2 SVGAGI. CDR3 loop: CASRSLAGDIEQFF. In DNA form, the CDR3 reads TGTGCCAGCAGGTCACTAGCGGGAGACATTGAGCAGTTCTTC.

The rearrangement links TRBV5-1 to TRBJ2-3, with D perhaps given as TRBD1 or TRBD2 (6 bases each). This CDR3 has 16 amino acids. The germline V and J ends were trimmed by 0 bases and 6 bases, with 17 bases remaining between them. The germline CDR1 and CDR2 sequences are SGHRS and YFSETQ. The CDR3 is CASSLGLEGGVDTQYF. As DNA, the CDR3 is TGCGCCAGCAGCTTGGGACTTGAGGGGGGTGTGGATACGCAGTATTTT.

Concerning this clone: Its ends do not fully match the called genes, so a read error is possible. The chain links TRBV10-3 to TRBJ2-7, with 13 bases that match TRBD2. CDR3 length: 13 amino acids. Looked up from germline, CDR1 is ENHRY and CDR2 is SYGVKD. The CDR3 DNA sequence: TGTGCCGTCAGACTAGCGGGGGGTGGCGAGCAGTACTTC. Residues: CAVRLAGGGEQYF.

The rearrangement uses TRBV6-5 and TRBJ1-1; TRBD1 matches 7 bases. The CDR3 spans 12 residues. V dropped 6 bases and J dropped 6; count of bases not matched to a gene: 4. Germline loops: CDR1 MNHEY, CDR2 SVGAGI. In nucleotides, the CDR3 is TGTGCCAGCAGCTCCACAGGGGCTGAAGCTTTCTTT. It specifies CASSSTGAEAFF.